This entry lists 4 T cell receptor beta chains sequenced from one sample in a study of blood T cell repertoires in COVID-19. Only in-frame clones appear in the TCRdb table, and some are missing; sequencing was by immunoSEQ multiplex PCR. The data hold 60,000 to 70,000 clones, with 82% observed a single time. The sample was peripheral blood. All receptors derive from a man aged 55 to 70 with acute or convalescent COVID-19.

This clone was found once. The V call is TRBV6-1, the J call TRBJ1-6; 9 nucleotides line up with TRBD1. Germline CDR1 MNHNS, CDR2 SASEGT. This CDR3 contains 13 residues. The junction had 7 bases not matched to a gene; V was cut back by 6 bases and J by 13 bases. The CDR3 loop is CASSPRDRDPLHF. In DNA form, the CDR3 reads TGTGCCAGCAGCCCCCGGGACAGGGACCCCCTCCACTTT.

The chain is built from TRBV9 and TRBJ1-1; no clear D. Germline lookup yields CDR1 SGDLS and CDR2 YYNGEE. This CDR3 has 13 residues. V was cut by 5 bases and J by 5 bases, with 13 bases left in between. The chain's CDR3 is CASSRADGTEAFF. As DNA, the CDR3 is TGTGCCAGCAGTCGCGCCGACGGGACTGAAGCTTTCTTT.

This chain uses TRBV19 with TRBJ1-5, with 10 nucleotides matching TRBD1. The length of the CDR3 is 16 residues. V lost 5 bases and J lost 6; bases outside the gene matches: 10. Germline V gene data show CDR1 as LNHDA and CDR2 as SQIVND (reference sequence). Here the CDR3 DNA reads TGTGCCAGTAGTTCGACAGGGGGCGCTTCCGGTCAGCCCCAGCATTTT. It encodes CASSSTGGASGQPQHF.

Of note for this clone: Other DNA sequences in the sample encode the same CDR3. The rearrangement uses TRBV5-1 and TRBJ1-1; possible D gene TRBD1, 5 bases. V was trimmed by 3 bases and J by 1 base, leaving 7 bases between them. CDR1 is SGHRS, CDR2 YFSETQ, per germline. This CDR3 region has 13 residues. In nucleotides, the CDR3 is TGCGCCAGCAGCTCAACAGGGAACACTGAAGCTTTCTTT. This gives the protein CASSSTGNTEAFF.